Below, 6 T cell receptor beta chains from the same sample are listed, as sequenced in a study of cytomegalovirus exposure and HLA in healthy donors. Primers included in the PCR were 60 Vbeta and 13 Jbeta primers. The repertoire was sequenced with immunoSEQ multiplex PCR; TCRdb's copy has only in-frame clones and lacks some. The data contain about 95,000 clones, about four fifths of them singletons. The sequenced sample consisted of PBMCs. The source of these receptors is a woman between 35 and 50 years old in good health and CMV-seropositive.

The chain carries TRBV5-4 and TRBJ2-2; 8 bases are a match to TRBD2. The germline V gene has CDR1 SGHNT and CDR2 YYREEE (reference sequence). The CDR3 sequence is 17 residues long. V lost 0 bases and J lost 6; bases outside the gene matches: 10. CDR3 bases: TGTGCCAGCAGCTTGGGTAACTCGGGACTAGGGGCCGGGGAGCTGTTTTTT. Amino acid sequence: CASSLGNSGLGAGELFF.

The chain is built from TRBV6-5 and TRBJ1-2, with a possible D match to TRBD1 (5 bases). In germline, CDR1 is MNHEY, CDR2 SVGAGI. The germline V and J ends were trimmed by 3 bases and 4 bases, with 18 bases remaining between them. The CDR3 has 16 residues. The chain's CDR3 is CASSYGSGTGTYGYTF. The CDR3, as DNA: TGTGCCAGCAGTTATGGTAGCGGAACGGGGACCTATGGCTACACCTTC.

This chain's CDR3 is CASSLAGYNEQFF. CDR3 nucleotide sequence: TGTGCCAGCAGTCTAGCGGGTTACAATGAGCAGTTCTTC. V gene TRBV25-1 combines with J gene TRBJ2-1; 8 positions match TRBD2. J gave up 4 bases and V 5 bases, and 1 base lay outside the gene matches. The CDR3 is 13 amino acids. The germline V gene has CDR1 MGHDK and CDR2 SYGVNS.

This chain uses TRBV7-9 with TRBJ2-7; D gene unclear. Germline values: CDR1 SEHNR, CDR2 FQNEAQ (reference sequence). The CDR3 is 14 amino acids. Trimming shortened V by 2 bases and J by 9 bases, and 17 bases separated the two germline ends. DNA of the CDR3: TGTGCCAGCAGCTTATACCCCGTGATACGAGGGCAGTACTTC. This sequence encodes CASSLYPVIRGQYF. Variable domain in full (rest from reference TRBV7-9 and TRBJ2-7): DTGVSQNPRHKITKRGQNVTFRCDPISEHNRLYWYRQTLGQGPEFLTYFQNEAQLEKSRLLSDRFSAERPKGSFSTLEIQRTEQGDSAMYLCASSLYPVIRGQYFGPGTRLTVT.

The chain recombines TRBV7-8 with TRBJ2-7, with TRBD1 identical over 11 bases. CDR3 length equals 17 residues. Trimming took 5 bases from V and 3 from J; bases not matched to a gene: 12. Germline values: CDR1 SGHVS, CDR2 FQNEAQ. CDR3 protein: CASSPRTGTGGFYEQYF. CDR3 sequence (DNA): TGTGCCAGCAGCCCCCGAACCGGGACAGGGGGTTTCTACGAGCAGTACTTC.

The CDR3 DNA reads TGCGCCAGCAGCTTGGCGACTAGCGGGACGGGGGTGGGGCAGTTCTTC. This gives the protein CASSLATSGTGVGQFF. The chain uses TRBV5-1 and TRBJ2-1; 11 bases match TRBD2. CDR1 SGHRS and CDR2 YFSETQ come from the germline V gene. Trimming at V came to 0 bases and at J to 12 bases, leaving 11 bases not matched to a gene. The CDR3 extends over 16 amino acids.